A single TCR beta chain is shown here with its context. This sample was taken from a study of blood T cell repertoires in COVID-19. Study-wide context: Sites in the United States, Italy and Spain provided acute and convalescent COVID-19 samples.

As originally analysed: From reference gene primer amplification, estimates of nucleated cell counts were derived. Libraries were prepared by immunoSEQ multiplex PCR; TCRdb keeps only in-frame clonotypes and omits some of them. That table is the source of V, J and clone size, and D and trimming were worked out from the DNA. Of about 35,000 clones listed, around 82% are singletons. In germline, CDR1 is SGHNT, CDR2 YENEEA. The CDR3 is made up of 15 amino acids. V was clipped by 3 bases and J by 1 base, with 13 bases between them. This rearrangement joins TRBV11-3 to TRBJ2-7; D might be TRBD2 (6 bases). The receptor's source is a middle-aged man with acute or convalescent COVID-19. The sequencing input was peripheral blood. In DNA form, the CDR3 reads TGTGCCAGCAGCTTTTCAGGGAGCGGGTCCTACGAGCAGTACTTC. It is translated as CASSFSGSGSYEQYF. The entire variable domain, with the rest obtained from reference TRBV11-3 and TRBJ2-7, is as follows: EAGVVQSPRYKIIEKKQPVAFWCNPISGHNTLYWYLQNLGQGPELLIRYENEEAVDDSQLPKDRFSAERLKGVDSTLKIQPAELGDSAVYLCASSFSGSGSYEQYFGPGTRLTVT.